The 17 T cell receptor beta chains reported below all come from one sample, sequenced in a study of blood T cell repertoires in COVID-19. Assay: immunoSEQ multiplex PCR; the TCRdb copy retains only in-frame clones and omits some. Among 270,000 or so clones, 86% were seen once, and the ten largest hold approximately 8.2%. Sequencing input: peripheral blood. These receptors all stem from a man in his forties with active or convalescent COVID-19.

The V and J genes are TRBV21-1 and TRBJ1-2; the table calls TRBD1, which could not be checked here. TRBV21-1 is reported as a pseudogene. The CDR3 contains 13 residues. CDR3 in amino acids: CASSRGANYGYTF. CDR3 coding DNA: TGTGCCAGCAGCAGGGGCGCAAACTATGGCTACACCTTC.

This clone was seen only once. The genes are TRBV11-2 and TRBJ2-7; maybe TRBD2 (7 bases). CDR3 length: 15 residues. Germline V lookup: CDR1 SGHAT, CDR2 FQNNGV. V lost 1 base and J lost 0, with 10 bases in between. This CDR3 reads CASSLAGGSSYEQYF. In DNA form, the CDR3 reads TGTGCCAGCAGCTTAGCGGGGGGCTCCTCCTACGAGCAGTACTTC.

In this sample, this clone turned up a few times. The chain is built from TRBV21-1 and TRBJ1-1. TRBV21-1 is a known pseudogene. This CDR3 region has 15 residues. CDR3 in amino acids: CASSKGPGGGTEAFF. The CDR3 bases are TGTGCCAGCAGCAAAGGTCCTGGGGGGGGCACTGAAGCTTTCTTT.

The chain uses TRBV7-3 and TRBJ2-1, with D tentatively TRBD1 (7 bases). The CDR3 is 16 residues long. V lost 5 bases to trimming and J lost 9 bases, with 23 bases between them. Germline loops: CDR1 SGHTA, CDR2 FQGTGA. The CDR3 region has the DNA TGTGCCAGCAGCCAAATAGGAGGGGGCGAGATAAGTGAGCAGTTCTTC. It encodes CASSQIGGGEISEQFF.

This clone was seen once. CDR3 residues: CSAQGALNYGYTF. CDR3 DNA: TGCAGCGCGCAGGGCGCTCTAAACTATGGCTACACCTTC. This chain uses TRBV29-1 with TRBJ1-2, with D maybe TRBD1 (5 bases). The CDR3 consists of 13 residues. V lost 7 bases, J lost 2 bases, and 14 bases lay in between. Per germline, CDR1 SQVTM and CDR2 ANQGSEA.

V is TRBV27 and J is TRBJ1-5; D is possibly TRBD1 (5 bases). Trimming cost V 0 bases and J 8 bases, with 8 bases left between them. Looked up from germline, CDR1 is MNHEY and CDR2 is SMNVEV (reference sequence). This CDR3 has 13 residues. CDR3 residues: CASSLSSGEPQHF. The CDR3 DNA follows: TGTGCCAGCAGTTTATCATCGGGGGAGCCCCAGCATTTT.

This clone was recorded a few times. This sequence joins TRBV19 and TRBJ2-6; 10 nucleotides match TRBD1. Germline V gene sequence: CDR1 LNHDA, CDR2 SQIVND (reference sequence). This CDR3 has 16 residues. The V segment lost 4 bases and the J segment 0 bases; nucleotides outside the gene matches: 0. In nucleotides, the CDR3 is TGTGCCAGTAGTAGGACAGGGGGCTCTGGGGCCAACGTCCTGACTTTC. This translates into CASSRTGGSGANVLTF.

The chain carries TRBV28 and TRBJ1-4; TRBD1 might be the D (5 bases). The CDR3 runs 14 residues. Germline V gene lookup returns CDR1 MDHEN and CDR2 SYDVKM. V lost 6 bases to trimming and J lost 4 bases, with 12 bases between them. This CDR3 reads CASSGDSVNEKLFF. The DNA for the CDR3 is TGTGCCAGCAGCGGGGACTCCGTTAATGAAAAACTGTTTTTT.

The V call is TRBV6-6, the J call TRBJ1-1, with 9 bases fitting TRBD1. The CDR3 loop spans 14 amino acids. Germline V CDR1 and CDR2: MNHNY, SVGAGI (reference sequence). Losses at the gene ends were 6 bases for V and 5 bases for J; bases not matched to a gene: 7. The CDR3 loop reads CASRKQGAETEAFF. In nucleotides, the CDR3 is TGTGCCAGCAGAAAACAGGGGGCCGAGACTGAAGCTTTCTTT.

The chain combines TRBV5-6 with TRBJ1-3, with 11 positions matching TRBD1. CDR1 and CDR2 from the germline V gene are SGHDT and YYEEEE. The junction had 2 bases not matched to a gene; V was cut back by 4 bases and J by 8 bases. This CDR3 has 13 amino acids. The CDR3 DNA reads as TGTGCCAGCAGCCTGGACAGGGGGCACACCATATATTTT. Residues: CASSLDRGHTIYF.

The CDR3: CASSFGREGTGELFF. CDR3 DNA sequence: TGCGCCAGCAGCTTCGGGCGGGAGGGCACCGGGGAGCTGTTTTTT. V and J are TRBV5-1 and TRBJ2-2; 9 positions agree with TRBD2. The CDR3 sequence is 15 residues long. The V gene's germline CDR1 is SGHRS and CDR2 YFSETQ. Trimming cost V 2 bases and J 4 bases; bases outside gene matches: 3.

This sequence joins TRBV2 and TRBJ1-3, with D perhaps matching TRBD1 (5 bases). The germline V gene has CDR1 SNHLY and CDR2 FYNNEI. This CDR3 comprises 14 residues. Trimming took 6 bases from V and 0 from J, leaving 9 bases between them. CDR3 amino acids: CASRPGDSGNTIYF. Written as DNA, the CDR3 is TGTGCCAGCAGACCGGGGGACTCTGGAAACACCATATATTTT.

The V call is TRBV15, the J call TRBJ2-5, with D tentatively TRBD2 (6 bases). The length of the CDR3 is 15 residues. V lost 5 bases, J lost 0 bases, and 13 bases lay in between. Germline CDR1 and CDR2: LNHNV and YYDKDF (reference sequence). As DNA, the CDR3 is TGTGCCACCAGCGGAGGGCAGTCGTACCAAGAGACCCAGTACTTC. It codes for CATSGGQSYQETQYF.

This chain uses TRBV7-2 with TRBJ1-5; D not certain. CDR1 and CDR2 (germline): SGHTA, FQGNSA. V was trimmed by 4 bases and J by 5 bases, leaving 9 bases between them. The length of the CDR3 is 13 residues. CDR3 sequence reads: CASSSQVYQPQHF. In nucleotides, the CDR3 is TGTGCCAGCAGCTCCCAGGTTTATCAGCCCCAGCATTTT.

DNA of the CDR3: TGCAGCGTTGGGGGGGGTGGGCCCCAGCATTTT. Amino acids: CSVGGGGPQHF. V and J are TRBV29-1 and TRBJ1-5, with D possibly being TRBD1 (5 bases). Germline V lookup: CDR1 SQVTM, CDR2 ANQGSEA. This CDR3 is built from 11 residues. V was clipped by 4 bases and J by 9 bases, with 10 bases between them.

The chain has TRBV28 and TRBJ1-6; maybe TRBD1 (5 bases). The CDR3 is 15 amino acids. V dropped 1 base and J dropped 6 bases, with 10 bases sitting between them. Germline CDR1 is MDHEN and CDR2 is SYDVKM. Here the CDR3 DNA reads TGTGCCAGCAGTTTATCTCGGCAGGGTAATTCACCCCTCCACTTT. Translating it yields CASSLSRQGNSPLHF.

This sequence joins TRBV5-1 and TRBJ1-2; D gene unclear. Germline-derived CDR1 and CDR2 are SGHRS and YFSETQ. The CDR3 totals 16 residues. V lost 4 bases and J lost 3, with 19 bases in between. The CDR3 bases are TGCGCCAGCAGCCCCCTCACCCTGGAGGCTTACTATGGCTACACCTTC. Encoded protein: CASSPLTLEAYYGYTF.